This is a list of T cell receptor beta chains from one sample in a study of graft-versus-host responses after intestinal transplantation. Sequencing used immunoSEQ multiplex PCR; TCRdb keeps in-frame clones, though not all of them. This sample has roughly 13,000 clones; roughly two fifths occur once, and the top ten carry 15%. The sequenced sample was alloreactive CD8+ T cells from a mixed lymphocyte reaction culture, obtained before intestinal transplant. Every receptor here comes from a human patient who received an intestinal transplant. Each CDR3 is given with its conserved first and last residue. The D gene is left open where the match is weak. Not every row has a clone size; where given, it reads once, few, many or a size class.

TGTGCCATCAGTGAGGTCTCGGGCGAGCAGTACTTC	CAISEVSGEQYF	NA	NA	TRBV10-3	TRBJ2-7
TGCGCCAGCAGCCAAGATAAGCAATACAATCAGCCCCAGCATTTT	CASSQDKQYNQPQHF	few	NA	TRBV4-3	TRBJ1-5
TGTGCCAGCAGCTTAGTGGTTGGGAGCGCCGAAGAGACCCAGTACTTC	CASSLVVGSAEETQYF	few	NA	TRBV7-8	TRBJ2-5
TGCGCCAGCAGCCAAGGAGTAGATGCAACTAATGAAAAACTGTTTTTT	CASSQGVDATNEKLFF	few	NA	TRBV4-3	TRBJ1-4
TGTGCCAGCCTTGGAGGGGCCTCCTACAATGAGCAGTTCTTC	CASLGGASYNEQFF	few	NA	TRBV2	TRBJ2-1
TGTGCCAGCAGTGCCCGGAGTCCCTACGAGCAGTACTTC	CASSARSPYEQYF	few	NA	TRBV6-1	TRBJ2-7
TGCGCCAGCAGTGAGTCGGGGGCGTACAATGAGCAGTTCTTC	CASSESGAYNEQFF	few	NA	TRBV10-2	TRBJ2-1
TGCGCCAGCAGCCATGGGACTAGCGGTCTCAAAGATACGCAGTATTTT	CASSHGTSGLKDTQYF	NA	TRBD2	TRBV4-1	TRBJ2-3
TGTGCCAGCAGTACGAGGGACAGGTACTACGAGCAGTACTTC	CASSTRDRYYEQYF	medium-sized	TRBD1	TRBV28	TRBJ2-7
TGTGCCAGCAGCGCGGGAGGGATGTTAGATCAGCCCCAGCATTTT	CASSAGGMLDQPQHF	NA	NA	TRBV9	TRBJ1-5
TGTGCCAGCAGGGAAGTGGGACAGGGATACGAGCAGTACTTC	CASREVGQGYEQYF	few	TRBD1	TRBV28	TRBJ2-7
TGTGCCACAACCACAGCGGGATTAGGAGTGTCCTACAATGAGCAGTTCTTC	CATTTAGLGVSYNEQFF	NA	TRBD2	TRBV2	TRBJ2-1
TGTGCCTGGAATAGTGTGACTACCCAGAATGAGCAGTTCTTC	CAWNSVTTQNEQFF	few	NA	TRBV30	TRBJ2-1
TGTGCCAGCAGTTTCGGAGTGGATACGCAGTATTTT	CASSFGVDTQYF	NA	NA	TRBV28	TRBJ2-3
TGCGCCAGCAGCTCGGGGGGGGTAGAGACCCAGTACTTC	CASSSGGVETQYF	NA	TRBD2	TRBV5-1	TRBJ2-5
TGTGCCAGTAGTACGTGGACTAGCGGACCTGAGCAGTTCTTC	CASSTWTSGPEQFF	NA	TRBD2	TRBV19	TRBJ2-1
TGTGCCAGCAGCGCGCGCGGGACAGGGGATTTCTACGAGCAGTACTTC	CASSARGTGDFYEQYF	NA	TRBD1	TRBV9	TRBJ2-7
TGTGCCAGCAGCCCCCCCGGGGGAGAGACCCAGTACTTC	CASSPPGGETQYF	NA	NA	TRBV11-2	TRBJ2-5
TGTGCCAGCAGCACGAACAGGGGGGGAAGCACAGATACGCAGTATTTT	CASSTNRGGSTDTQYF	NA	NA	TRBV7-9	TRBJ2-3
TGCGCCAGCAGCCAAATAGGGGCCGAGCAGTACTTC	CASSQIGAEQYF	NA	NA	TRBV4-1	TRBJ2-7
TGTGCCAGCAGTTACAGTAGCGGGGGGCTACACAATGAGCAGTTCTTC	CASSYSSGGLHNEQFF	NA	TRBD2	TRBV6-5	TRBJ2-1
TGTGCCAGCAGCTTAGGAGGAGCGGGTCAGCCCCAGCATTTT	CASSLGGAGQPQHF	few	NA	TRBV11-2	TRBJ1-5
TGTGCCAGCAGCTTAGGAGGACAGGCCCACGAGCAGTACTTC	CASSLGGQAHEQYF	NA	TRBD1	TRBV7-9	TRBJ2-7
TGTGCCAGCAGTAAACAGGGACAGAGTAACTATGGCTACACCTTC	CASSKQGQSNYGYTF	few	TRBD1	TRBV28	TRBJ1-2
TGTGCCAGCAGTTTAGGAGGTTACAATGAGCAGTTCTTC	CASSLGGYNEQFF	few	NA	TRBV27	TRBJ2-1
TGTGCCAGCACAGGGGCTGGTAATGAAAAACTGTTTTTT	CASTGAGNEKLFF	NA	NA	TRBV27	TRBJ1-4
TGTGCCAGCAGTTTTAACGAAGCGACAACTAATGAAAAACTGTTTTTT	CASSFNEATTNEKLFF	NA	NA	TRBV6-5	TRBJ1-4
TGCGCCAGCAGCCTGGGGACAGGGTCGACAGATACGCAGTATTTT	CASSLGTGSTDTQYF	few	TRBD1	TRBV4-1	TRBJ2-3
TGTGCCAGCAGCTTAGCGGGCAGCTACGAGCAGTACTTC	CASSLAGSYEQYF	NA	NA	TRBV7-2	TRBJ2-7
TGTGCCAGCAGCTTCGGGACACCGAACACCGGGGAGCTGTTTTTT	CASSFGTPNTGELFF	NA	NA	TRBV7-9	TRBJ2-2
TGTGCCAGCAGCTTAGAGGTGCAGGGGGTAGGCACCGGGGAGCTGTTTTTT	CASSLEVQGVGTGELFF	NA	TRBD1	TRBV7-6	TRBJ2-2
TGTGCCAGCAGCCAAACCTTAGCGGGGGTAACCTACAATGAGCAGTTCTTC	CASSQTLAGVTYNEQFF	NA	TRBD2	TRBV4-2	TRBJ2-1
TGTGCCAGCAGTCCCACGACTAGCGGGAGATACAATGAGCAGTTCTTC	CASSPTTSGRYNEQFF	NA	TRBD2	TRBV27	TRBJ2-1
TGTGCCAGCAGTTACTCCCCCCCGGGGGAGCAGTACTTC	CASSYSPPGEQYF	medium-sized	NA	TRBV6-5	TRBJ2-7
TGTGCCAGCAGGAGACAGGGTCCCCACGAGCAGTACTTC	CASRRQGPHEQYF	NA	TRBD1	TRBV7-9	TRBJ2-7
TGTGCCAGTCGGGGGGCAGGGGCCTACGAGCAGTACTTC	CASRGAGAYEQYF	few	NA	TRBV4-2	TRBJ2-7
TGCAGCGTACGGACTAACACCGGGGAGCTGTTTTTT	CSVRTNTGELFF	NA	NA	TRBV29-1	TRBJ2-2
TGCGCCAGCAGCCAAGAGACTCTTTCCTACGAGCAGTACTTC	CASSQETLSYEQYF	NA	NA	TRBV4-3	TRBJ2-7
TGTGCCACCAGCAGAGATTGGGCGGGAGCAGATGAGCAGTTCTTC	CATSRDWAGADEQFF	few	TRBD2	TRBV15	TRBJ2-1
TGTGCCAGGGGGAGGAGCTCCTACGAGCAGTACTTC	CARGRSSYEQYF	medium-sized	NA	TRBV2	TRBJ2-7
TGTGCCAGCAGGGGTTTGGCGGGTGCCTACAATGAGCAGTTCTTC	CASRGLAGAYNEQFF	NA	NA	TRBV28	TRBJ2-1
TGTGCCAGCAGCTTGGTGGGGGGTAATTCACCCCTCCACTTT	CASSLVGGNSPLHF	medium-sized	NA	TRBV5-6	TRBJ1-6
TGTGCCAGTAGTCTTACAGGTTACAATGAGCAGTTCTTC	CASSLTGYNEQFF	once	NA	TRBV19	TRBJ2-1